This TCR beta chain was identified during a study of blood T cell repertoires in COVID-19. About the research overall: Samples taken during acute and convalescent COVID-19 were collected in the United States, Italy and Spain. Nucleic acid was either cDNA or gDNA, and it came from T cells, B-cell-depleted T cells, or PBMCs.

This CDR3 is 14 amino acids long. Trimming left V 5 bases short and J 2 bases short, with 12 bases between. Per germline, CDR1 LNHDA and CDR2 SQIVND (reference sequence). Original processing methods: Amplification of reference gene primers provided the estimated nucleated cell counts. Sequencing was performed with immunoSEQ multiplex PCR; in TCRdb, only in-frame clones are kept and a portion is missing. V and J calls and clone size come straight from that table; D and trimming were deduced from the DNA. Here the sample spans around 260,000 clones, about 88% being singletons. The gene calls are TRBV19 and TRBJ1-1; D unclear. The clonotype was recovered from a man aged 18 to 29 with active or convalescent COVID-19. Material: peripheral blood. The CDR3: CASSSSSLNTEAFF. The CDR3 DNA follows: TGTGCCAGTAGTTCATCTAGCCTCAACACTGAAGCTTTCTTT.